What follows are 19 T cell receptor beta chains derived from one specimen sequenced in a study of cytomegalovirus exposure and HLA in healthy donors. Primers for the PCR totalled 60 Vbeta and 13 Jbeta. The data were produced by immunoSEQ multiplex PCR, yet TCRdb's version contains in-frame clones alone and is incomplete. The sample has 140,000 to 150,000 clones; about 80% are singletons. Sequencing was performed on PBMCs. The receptors originated from a man in his forties or fifties in good health and CMV-seronegative.

This chain joins TRBV10-2 and TRBJ2-6; 7 bases align to TRBD1. V lost 2 bases and J lost 0; bases outside the gene matches: 4. Germline CDR1 and CDR2: WSHSY and SAAADI. This CDR3 has 17 amino acids. The CDR3 bases are TGCGCCAGCAGTGAGGTAGGGGGCCTCTCTGGGGCCAACGTCCTGACTTTC. It yields the protein CASSEVGGLSGANVLTF.

The J gene is TRBJ1-1, the V gene TRBV27; 7 nucleotides align to TRBD1. This CDR3 is built from 13 residues. Trimming at V came to 5 bases and at J to 2 bases, leaving 2 bases not matched to a gene. The germline V gene has CDR1 MNHEY and CDR2 SMNVEV (reference sequence). CDR3 residues: CASSRQGNTEAFF. The CDR3 bases are TGTGCCAGCAGTCGACAGGGAAACACTGAAGCTTTCTTT.

This chain uses TRBV5-8 with TRBJ2-3, with D possibly matching TRBD2 (5 bases). The CDR3 consists of 13 residues. V shed 9 bases and J shed 6 bases, with 17 bases lying between them. The germline V gene encodes CDR1 SGHTS and CDR2 YDEGEE. The CDR3, as DNA: TGTGCCACGAGGGAGACCGACTGGGATACGCAGTATTTT. Residues: CATRETDWDTQYF.

The chain carries TRBV18 and TRBJ2-2; TRBD1 is a possible D gene (5 bases). The V gene lost 0 bases and the J gene lost 0 bases, with 8 bases spanning the gap. CDR3 length: 16 residues. Germline lookup yields CDR1 KGHSH and CDR2 LQKENI. CDR3 in amino acids: CASSPPPGPNTGELFF. The CDR3 DNA follows: TGTGCCAGCTCACCACCACCAGGGCCGAACACCGGGGAGCTGTTTTTT. Drawing the rest from reference TRBV18 and TRBJ2-2, the complete variable domain is NAGVMQNPRHLVRRRGQEARLRCSPMKGHSHVYWYRQLPEEGLKFMVYLQKENIIDESGMPKERFSAEFPKEGPSILRIQQVVRGDSAAYFCASSPPPGPNTGELFFGEGSRLTVL.

The chain is built from TRBV18 and TRBJ1-3, with 9 bases fitting TRBD1. The CDR3 runs to 16 residues. V dropped 2 bases and J dropped 0; count of bases not matched to a gene: 2. CDR1 is KGHSH, CDR2 LQKENI, per germline. The CDR3 region is CASSPVGQGSGNTIYF. DNA of the CDR3: TGTGCCAGCTCACCAGTGGGACAGGGCTCTGGAAACACCATATATTTT.

The J gene is TRBJ1-2, the V gene TRBV21-1. TRBV21-1 is classified as a pseudogene. This CDR3 is built from 13 residues. This CDR3 is CASSNRGGYGYTF. In nucleotides, the CDR3 is TGTGCCAGCAGCAATCGCGGGGGCTATGGCTACACCTTC.

The genes are TRBV6-5 and TRBJ1-5, with no clear D. Germline V gene lookup returns CDR1 MNHEY and CDR2 SVGAGI. This CDR3 region has 15 residues. The V and J ends lost 7 bases and 2 bases respectively, with 15 bases between them. CDR3 sequence (DNA): TGTGCCAGCAAGGCAGGTGGATTAGGCAATCAGCCCCAGCATTTT. Amino acids: CASKAGGLGNQPQHF.

The chain couples TRBV18 to TRBJ2-7; D remains unclear. The CDR3 loop spans 12 amino acids. V lost 1 base, J lost 6 bases, and 7 bases lay in between. CDR1 is KGHSH and CDR2 is LQKENI in the germline V gene. Here the CDR3 DNA reads TGTGCCAGCTCACCACAGATTAGCGAGCAGTACTTC. Amino acid sequence: CASSPQISEQYF.

The CDR3 here is CASSVAGMNTEAFF. CDR3 in DNA: TGTGCCAGCAGCGTAGCAGGGATGAACACTGAAGCTTTCTTT. The V gene is TRBV9, the J gene TRBJ1-1; D is perhaps TRBD1 (5 bases). The germline V gene encodes CDR1 SGDLS and CDR2 YYNGEE. The V gene lost 0 bases and the J gene lost 0 bases, with 6 bases spanning the gap. The CDR3 length is 14 residues.

The J gene is TRBJ2-7, the V gene TRBV4-3, with D possibly being TRBD1 (5 bases). From germline, CDR1 is LGHNA and CDR2 YSLEER. The CDR3 length is 14 residues. V shed 0 bases and J shed 2 bases, with 8 bases lying between them. For the CDR3, the DNA is TGCGCCAGCAGCCAAGAGCAGGGTCCCTACGAGCAGTACTTC. Its translation is CASSQEQGPYEQYF.

The J gene is TRBJ1-5, the V gene TRBV5-1; perhaps TRBD1 as D (5 bases). The CDR3 consists of 15 residues. Trimming pared 0 bases from V and 8 bases from J, leaving 15 bases between. Germline loops: CDR1 SGHRS, CDR2 YFSETQ. The CDR3 bases are TGCGCCAGCAGCTTGGACGACAGTCGACTCAAGCCCCAGCATTTT. Its protein product is CASSLDDSRLKPQHF.

V gene TRBV5-4 combines with J gene TRBJ1-1, with D possibly being TRBD1 (5 bases). Trimming removed 2 bases from V and 0 bases from J, with 8 bases in between. This CDR3 has 14 residues. CDR1 and CDR2 from the germline V gene are SGHNT and YYREEE (reference sequence). As DNA, the CDR3 is TGTGCCAGCAGCTTTGACAGTATGAACACTGAAGCTTTCTTT. Its translation is CASSFDSMNTEAFF.

This chain links TRBV18 with TRBJ2-5, with 7 bases identical to TRBD1. J gave up 5 bases and V 3 bases, and 9 bases lay outside the gene matches. CDR1 is KGHSH, CDR2 LQKENI, per germline. The CDR3 loop spans 15 amino acids. The CDR3 bases are TGTGCCAGCTCACCTACATCGACAGGGATGGAGACCCAGTACTTC. It specifies CASSPTSTGMETQYF.

A single count supports this clone. The rearrangement joins TRBV6-6 to TRBJ2-5, with D possibly being TRBD1 (6 bases). V dropped 11 bases and J dropped 5 bases, with 12 bases sitting between them. The CDR3 consists of 11 residues. The germline gives CDR1 MNHNY, CDR2 SVGAGI (reference sequence). CDR3 coding DNA: TGTGCCTCTGGGGGCAGGGAGACCCAGTACTTC. It is translated as CASGGRETQYF.

The J gene is TRBJ1-1, the V gene TRBV12-5; D possibly corresponds to TRBD1 (5 bases). CDR3 size: 15 residues. Trimming cost V 4 bases and J 6 bases, with 18 bases left between them. Germline-derived CDR1 and CDR2 are LGHNT and FRNRAP. The CDR3, as DNA: TGTGCTAGTGGTTCCGAACAGGTGGTGGTCTCTGAAGCTTTCTTT. This translates into CASGSEQVVVSEAFF.

The chain is built from TRBV4-1 and TRBJ2-7; 12 bases fit TRBD2. The ends lost 0 bases at V and 4 bases at J; junction bases unmatched: 4. Germline CDR1 reads MGHRA; CDR2 reads YSYEKL. There are 16 residues in the CDR3. Written as DNA, the CDR3 is TGCGCCAGCAGCCAAGAAGCTAGCGGGGGGGCATACGAGCAGTACTTC. This codes for CASSQEASGGAYEQYF.

This clone was detected once. This chain uses TRBV7-9 with TRBJ2-3; TRBD1 matches 9 bases. The V segment lost 4 bases and the J segment 2 bases; nucleotides outside the gene matches: 7. Germline V gene data show CDR1 as SEHNR and CDR2 as FQNEAQ (reference sequence). This CDR3 comprises 16 residues. DNA for the CDR3: TGTGCCAGCAGCTCCTTCGGGACAGGGTACACAGATACGCAGTATTTT. Translating it yields CASSSFGTGYTDTQYF.

This rearrangement joins TRBV23-1 to TRBJ1-6; 8 nucleotides align to TRBD1. TRBV23-1 is an ORF for which the function is uncertain. This CDR3 has 18 amino acids. V shed 4 bases, J shed 0 bases, and the junction held 8 bases outside the gene matches. CDR3 region: CASSRIQGVGSYNSPLHF. The CDR3 DNA follows: TGCGCCAGCAGTCGGATACAGGGGGTGGGCTCCTATAATTCACCCCTCCACTTT.

V is TRBV7-6 and J is TRBJ1-2, with D perhaps matching TRBD1 (5 bases). The V end was cut by 5 bases, the J end by 0 bases, with 19 bases between. CDR1 SGHVS and CDR2 FNYEAQ come from the germline V gene. The CDR3 totals 17 residues. The CDR3 protein is CASSGSGHRTSNYGYTF. CDR3 DNA: TGTGCCAGCAGCGGCTCCGGACACCGTACCTCTAACTATGGCTACACCTTC. Variable domain in full (rest from reference TRBV7-6 and TRBJ1-2): GAGVSQSPRYKVTKRGQDVALRCDPISGHVSLYWYRQALGQGPEFLTYFNYEAQQDKSGLPNDRFSAERPEGSISTLTIQRTEQRDSAMYRCASSGSGHRTSNYGYTFGSGTRLTVV.